This T cell receptor (beta chain) was sequenced for a study of T cell repertoires in cytomegalovirus infection. Study background: Indicated by public TCR beta signatures were CMV infection and matching HLA type.

TCRdb reprocessed the reads via MiXCR and lists one record per CDR3 protein. The table includes roughly 310,000 distinct CDR3 sequences, 25% to 30% detected once. Trimming removed 2 bases from V and 1 base from J, with 5 bases in between. The CDR3 contains 13 residues. Germline V gene sequence: CDR1 LNHDA, CDR2 SQIVND (reference sequence). In regard to this clonotype: Its antigen is still unknown.

The specimen was cultured PBMCs, collected from culture after CMV antigen stimulation. V usage is TRBV19 and J usage is TRBJ1-1; no reliable D call. This clonotype was sampled from a human donor in good health (CMV status not recorded). Some clones in this sample may be carry-over from other donors' samples. CDR3 sequence reads: CASSISPNTEAFF. CDR3 sequence (DNA): TGTGCCAGTAGTATAAGCCCGAACACTGAAGCTTTCTTT.